This note documents a single T cell receptor beta chain sequence. This CDR3 region has 15 residues. Germline V gene sequence: CDR1 LGHDT, CDR2 YNNKEL (reference sequence). Trimming cost V 4 bases and J 5 bases, with 18 bases left between them. The investigators amplified TCR beta CDR3 regions from RNA transcripts. In the first-round RT-PCR of the TCR CDR3, the HTBI primer set was used. TCRdb used MiXCR to reprocess the multiplex PCR reads, holding one entry per CDR3 protein. The table includes around 540,000 distinct CDR3 sequences, about 16% detected once. This sample stems from a study of T cells in Graves' hyperthyroidism and ophthalmopathy.

This clonotype was obtained from a woman in her 30s with Graves' ophthalmopathy. Sequenced sample: blood. V usage is TRBV3-1 and J usage is TRBJ2-7, with D possibly called TRBD1 or TRBD2 (5 bases each). The CDR3 loop reads CASSPGIEGTDEQYF. The DNA for the CDR3 is TGTGCCAGCAGCCCGGGCATAGAGGGGACGGACGAGCAGTACTTC.